This T cell receptor beta chain is from a study of blood T cell repertoires in COVID-19. On the study more broadly: Sample material is recorded as cDNA or gDNA derived from T cells, B-cell-depleted T cells, or PBMCs.

Original methodology: The assay estimated nucleated cells by amplifying reference gene primers. Measured with immunoSEQ multiplex PCR; TCRdb has only the in-frame clones, and not every one. That table supplies the V and J calls and clone size; D and trimming were determined from the DNA. The table lists 150,000 to 200,000 clones, 70% to 90% of them singletons. Turning to this clone: The same CDR3 arises from other DNA sequences in this sample as well.

Germline-derived CDR1 and CDR2 are SNHLY and FYNNEI. The ends lost 1 base at V and 7 bases at J; junction bases unmatched: 3. The CDR3 covers 14 residues. Patients of the Seattle cohort, enrolled during active infection, were followed longitudinally. V and J are TRBV2 and TRBJ1-5; 8 bases map to TRBD1. Sequencing was performed on peripheral blood. This TCR derives from an older woman with COVID-19, enrolled during active disease. CDR3 protein: CASSEGQGWQPQHF. CDR3 nucleotide sequence: TGTGCCAGCAGTGAAGGACAGGGGTGGCAGCCCCAGCATTTT.